This TCR beta chain was profiled in a study of CD8+ T cells in alopecia areata. Study as a whole: Tofacitinib administration to treated patients was oral, at 5 to 10 mg twice daily. The duration of tofacitinib was 6 to 18 months, with 6 months off drug afterward. Study conclusions and caveats: On tofacitinib, scalp and blood still held many of the expanded lesional clones.

For this clone: Its antigen is not known.

V shed 4 bases and J 2 bases; nucleotides not matched to a gene: 7. The CDR3 runs 15 residues. In germline, CDR1 is MNHEY, CDR2 SMNVEV (reference sequence). Sequencing used cDNA as its template, made by extracting RNA and reverse transcribing it. Using immunoSEQ multiplex PCR, the repertoire was profiled, and TCRdb retains in-frame clones only, with some absent. The top ten hold 12% to 15% of the sample, which has around 160,000 clones, 60% seen once. The treatment: oral pan-JAK inhibitor, 5-10 mg twice daily. Separation by sorting yielded CD4+ and CD8+ T cells from PBMCs. V usage is TRBV27 and J usage is TRBJ2-5, with 7 nucleotides matching TRBD1. Sequences were derived from CD4+ T cells sorted from blood, sampled at week 24, from a patient treated with tofacitinib. This receptor was taken from a human donor with alopecia areata. The CDR3 nucleotides read TGTGCCAGCAGTTGGGCCGGGACAGTACAAGAGACCCAGTACTTC. This codes for CASSWAGTVQETQYF.